The 16 T cell receptor beta chains in this list originate from one sample, sequenced in a study of low-dose radiotherapy and immunotherapy resistance in tumors. Primers used for first-strand cDNA, a TRAV- and TRBV-specific set, covered both alpha and beta chains. The authors ran around 19 PCR cycles to amplify TCRs with a constant-region primer and V-primer adapter. TCRdb itself ran the reads through MiXCR, one entry per CDR3 protein. The sample lists about 12,000 distinct CDR3 sequences, roughly 80% occurring once. The receptors were gathered from a human donor with advanced metastatic prostate, ovarian, gallbladder or colorectal cancer (not recorded which). This table probably holds off-target reads from a library built for another chain.

The chain carries TRBV7-2 and TRBJ2-7, with D uncertain. The germline CDR1 and CDR2 sequences are SGHTA and FQGNSA. The CDR3 runs to 12 residues. Trimming took off 1 base at V and 3 bases at J, with 4 bases between the two ends. CDR3 in DNA: TGTGCCAGCAGCTTAGACCACTACGAGCAGTACTTC. Protein product: CASSLDHYEQYF.

The rearrangement uses TRBV2 and TRBJ2-1; TRBD2 matches 7 bases. The V and J ends lost 0 bases and 7 bases, in that order; junction bases with no gene match: 3. The germline gives CDR1 SNHLY, CDR2 FYNNEI. The CDR3 length is 14 residues. CDR3 loop: CASSEAGGRNEQFF. CDR3 DNA sequence: TGTGCCAGCAGTGAAGCGGGAGGGAGAAATGAGCAGTTCTTC. The whole variable domain, filled in from reference TRBV2 and TRBJ2-1, reads EPEVTQTPSHQVTQMGQEVILRCVPISNHLYFYWYRQILGQKVEFLVSFYNNEISEKSEIFDDQFSVERPDGSNFTLKIRSTKLEDSAMYFCASSEAGGRNEQFFGPGTRLTVL.

This clonotype appeared once. The genes are TRBV29-1 and TRBJ2-3; TRBD1 matches 7 bases. The CDR3 covers 14 residues. Trimming cost V 5 bases and J 5 bases; bases outside gene matches: 10. Per germline, CDR1 SQVTM and CDR2 ANQGSEA. Here the CDR3 reads CSVQPGQAIDTQYF. DNA for the CDR3: TGCAGCGTTCAACCCGGACAGGCCATAGATACGCAGTATTTT.

The chain is built from TRBV3-1 and TRBJ1-3; 7 bases agree with TRBD1. This CDR3 is built from 15 residues. Trimming at V came to 1 base and at J to 1 base, leaving 1 base not matched to a gene. CDR1 and CDR2 from the germline V gene are LGHDT and YNNKEL (reference sequence). This CDR3 reads CASSQGGQSGNTIYF. The CDR3 nucleotides are TGTGCCAGCAGCCAAGGGGGACAGTCTGGAAACACCATATATTTT.

This chain uses TRBV7-2 with TRBJ1-6, with a weak D call TRBD1 (5 bases). The germline V gene encodes CDR1 SGHTA and CDR2 FQGNSA. CDR3 length: 16 residues. V was shortened by 5 bases and J by 9 bases, with 20 bases between the two germline ends. The DNA of the CDR3 is TGTGCCAGCAGCACCACCCCCCAGGGTAGGACTTCACCCCTCCACTTT. Translated: CASSTTPQGRTSPLHF.

The chain has TRBV14 and TRBJ2-5; D may be TRBD2 (5 bases). This CDR3 is 14 amino acids long. V lost 3 bases and J lost 5, with 13 bases in between. The germline V gene has CDR1 SGHDN and CDR2 FVKESK. The CDR3 DNA sequence: TGTGCCAGCAGCCAGGTGGCTAGCAGCGAGACCCAGTACTTC. Protein sequence: CASSQVASSETQYF.

The rearrangement uses TRBV20-1 and TRBJ2-1, with TRBD2 identical over 8 bases. CDR1 and CDR2 (germline): DFQATT, SNEGSKA (reference sequence). Losses at the gene ends were 6 bases for V and 3 bases for J; bases not matched to a gene: 13. The CDR3 covers 16 residues. The CDR3, as DNA: TGCAGTGCCAGACTCCTTACTAGCGGAATCTACAATGAGCAGTTCTTC. Amino acids: CSARLLTSGIYNEQFF.

The CDR3 is CASSLQASHTDTQYF. In DNA, the CDR3 is TGCGCCAGCAGCTTACAAGCATCCCACACAGATACGCAGTATTTT. The V gene is TRBV5-1, the J gene TRBJ2-3; D unresolved. Between the trimmed V and J ends, which lost 2 bases and 2 bases, there was a span of 12 bases. Looked up from germline, CDR1 is SGHRS and CDR2 is YFSETQ. The CDR3 totals 15 residues.

The chain employs TRBV5-1 and TRBJ2-2; D gene uncertain. Germline CDR1 reads SGHRS; CDR2 reads YFSETQ. This CDR3 contains 13 residues. With 3 bases removed from V and 8 bases from J, the gap between germline ends came to 11 bases. DNA of the CDR3: TGCGCCAGCAGCTACAGTATTCGTGGGGAGCTGTTTTTT. This encodes CASSYSIRGELFF.

The V call is TRBV10-3, the J call TRBJ1-2; TRBD1 might be the D (5 bases). Germline V gene lookup returns CDR1 ENHRY and CDR2 SYGVKD. The CDR3 spans 11 residues. V was pared by 4 bases and J by 7 bases, with 7 bases between. CDR3 loop: CAISVGTGYTF. The CDR3 DNA follows: TGTGCCATCAGTGTCGGGACTGGCTACACCTTC.

V and J are TRBV28 and TRBJ2-7, with 8 bases that match TRBD1. Germline values: CDR1 MDHEN, CDR2 SYDVKM. Losses at the gene ends were 10 bases for V and 0 bases for J; bases not matched to a gene: 11. CDR3 length: 15 amino acids. In DNA, the CDR3 is TGTGCCACCTTAGGACAGGGAGCGAACTCCTACGAGCAGTACTTC. As protein: CATLGQGANSYEQYF.

Only a few counts were recorded for this clonotype. V is TRBV25-1 and J is TRBJ1-2; 8 bases match TRBD1. V lost 5 bases to trimming and J lost 6 bases; unmatched junction nucleotides: 8. The CDR3 is made up of 14 amino acids. Germline assignment: CDR1 MGHDK and CDR2 SYGVNS. CDR3 protein: CASSKATGVDGYTF. In nucleotides, the CDR3 is TGTGCCAGCAGTAAAGCGACAGGGGTTGATGGCTACACCTTC.

V is TRBV11-2 and J is TRBJ1-3, with a possible D match to TRBD1 (5 bases). Trimming pared 5 bases from V and 0 bases from J, leaving 11 bases between. In germline, CDR1 is SGHAT, CDR2 FQNNGV. This CDR3 comprises 15 residues. The CDR3 bases are TGTGCCAGCAGCCCAGGGATTACCTCTGGAAACACCATATATTTT. It yields the protein CASSPGITSGNTIYF. Combining the CDR3 with reference TRBV11-2 and TRBJ1-3 gives the whole variable domain EAGVAQSPRYKIIEKRQSVAFWCNPISGHATLYWYQQILGQGPKLLIQFQNNGVVDDSQLPKDRFSAERLKGVDSTLKIQPAKLEDSAVYLCASSPGITSGNTIYFGEGSWLTVV.

CDR3 loop: CAISDLAGGPSDEQFF. DNA of the CDR3: TGTGCCATCAGTGATTTAGCGGGAGGGCCTTCCGATGAGCAGTTCTTC. The chain has TRBV10-3 and TRBJ2-1; the match to TRBD2 covers 11 bases. Germline V gene data show CDR1 as ENHRY and CDR2 as SYGVKD. CDR3 length: 16 residues. Losses at the gene ends were 3 bases for V and 8 bases for J; bases not matched to a gene: 9.

The chain links TRBV28 to TRBJ2-2; 7 bases agree with TRBD1. CDR1 MDHEN and CDR2 SYDVKM come from the germline V gene. This CDR3 contains 15 residues. Germline trimming cut 5 bases from V and 5 bases from J; bases unmatched to any gene: 8. CDR3 sequence (DNA): TGTGCCAGCAGTCCTCCGGGACAGCGGACCGGGGAGCTGTTTTTT. This gives the protein CASSPPGQRTGELFF. Combining the CDR3 with reference TRBV28 and TRBJ2-2 gives the whole variable domain DVKVTQSSRYLVKRTGEKVFLECVQDMDHENMFWYRQDPGLGLRLIYFSYDVKMKEKGDIPEGYSVSREKKERFSLILESASTNQTSMYLCASSPPGQRTGELFFGEGSRLTVL.

This clonotype was counted a few times. V usage is TRBV10-3 and J usage is TRBJ1-5; D call uncertain. Looked up from germline, CDR1 is ENHRY and CDR2 is SYGVKD. V was shortened by 3 bases and J by 7 bases, with 7 bases between the two germline ends. CDR3 length: 12 residues. CDR3 coding DNA: TGTGCCATCAGTGAAAACTACCAGCCCCAGCATTTT. Its translation is CAISENYQPQHF.